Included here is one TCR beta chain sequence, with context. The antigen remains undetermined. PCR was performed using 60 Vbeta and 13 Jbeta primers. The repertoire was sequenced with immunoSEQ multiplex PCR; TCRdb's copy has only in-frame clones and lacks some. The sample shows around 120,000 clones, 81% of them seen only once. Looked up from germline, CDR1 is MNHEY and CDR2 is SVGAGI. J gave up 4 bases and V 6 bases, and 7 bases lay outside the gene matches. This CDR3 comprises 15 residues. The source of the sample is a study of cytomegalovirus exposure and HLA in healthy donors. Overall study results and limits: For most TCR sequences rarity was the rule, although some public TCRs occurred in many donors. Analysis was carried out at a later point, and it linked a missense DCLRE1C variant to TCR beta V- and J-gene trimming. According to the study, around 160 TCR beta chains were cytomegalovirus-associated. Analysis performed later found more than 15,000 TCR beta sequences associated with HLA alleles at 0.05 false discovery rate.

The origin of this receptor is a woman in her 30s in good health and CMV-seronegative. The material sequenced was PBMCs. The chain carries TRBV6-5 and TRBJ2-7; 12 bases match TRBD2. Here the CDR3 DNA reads TGTGCCAGCAGCCCGGGACTAGCGGGCCGATACGAGCAGTACTTC. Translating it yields CASSPGLAGRYEQYF.